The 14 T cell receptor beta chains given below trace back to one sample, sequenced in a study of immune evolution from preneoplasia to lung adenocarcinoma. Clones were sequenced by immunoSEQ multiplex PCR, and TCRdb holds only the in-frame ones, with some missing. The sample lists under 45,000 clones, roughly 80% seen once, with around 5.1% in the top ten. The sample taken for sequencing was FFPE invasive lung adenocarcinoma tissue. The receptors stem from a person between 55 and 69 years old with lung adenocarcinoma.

Here the CDR3 reads CASSPYRTGANTGELFF. DNA for the CDR3: TGTGCCAGCAGCCCATACCGGACAGGGGCAAACACCGGGGAGCTGTTTTTT. V gene TRBV5-6 combines with J gene TRBJ2-2; 9 bases align to TRBD1. The germline gives CDR1 SGHDT, CDR2 YYEEEE. J lost 2 bases, V lost 4 bases, and 9 bases had no gene match. This CDR3 is built from 17 residues.

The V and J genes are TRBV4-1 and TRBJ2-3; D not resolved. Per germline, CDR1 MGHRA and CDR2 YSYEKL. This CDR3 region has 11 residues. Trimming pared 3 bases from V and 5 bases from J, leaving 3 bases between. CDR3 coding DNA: TGCGCCAGCAGCCAGGTAGATACGCAGTATTTT. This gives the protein CASSQVDTQYF.

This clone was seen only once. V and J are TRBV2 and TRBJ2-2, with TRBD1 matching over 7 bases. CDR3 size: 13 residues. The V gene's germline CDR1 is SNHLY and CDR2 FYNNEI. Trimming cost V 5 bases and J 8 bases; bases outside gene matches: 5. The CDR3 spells CASSTDRVGELFF. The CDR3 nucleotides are TGTGCCAGCAGTACCGACAGGGTGGGGGAGCTGTTTTTT.

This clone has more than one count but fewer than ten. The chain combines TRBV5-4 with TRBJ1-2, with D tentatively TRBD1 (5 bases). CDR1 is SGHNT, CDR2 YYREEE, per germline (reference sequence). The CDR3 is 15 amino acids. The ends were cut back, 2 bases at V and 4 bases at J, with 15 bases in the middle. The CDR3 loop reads CASSFSGGGSYGYTF. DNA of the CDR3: TGTGCCAGCAGCTTTTCCGGGGGGGGTTCCTATGGCTACACCTTC.

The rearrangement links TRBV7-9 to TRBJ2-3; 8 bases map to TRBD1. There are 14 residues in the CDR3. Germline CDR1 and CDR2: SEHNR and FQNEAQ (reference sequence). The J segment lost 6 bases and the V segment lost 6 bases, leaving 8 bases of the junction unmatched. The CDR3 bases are TGTGCCAGCAGTCCCACAGGGGGTACGGATACGCAGTATTTT. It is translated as CASSPTGGTDTQYF.

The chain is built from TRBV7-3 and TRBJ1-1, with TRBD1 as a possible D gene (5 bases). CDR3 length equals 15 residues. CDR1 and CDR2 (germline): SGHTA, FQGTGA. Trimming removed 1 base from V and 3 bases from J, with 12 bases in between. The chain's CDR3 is CASSLSQGRDTEAFF. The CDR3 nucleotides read TGTGCCAGCAGCTTAAGCCAGGGTCGGGACACTGAAGCTTTCTTT.

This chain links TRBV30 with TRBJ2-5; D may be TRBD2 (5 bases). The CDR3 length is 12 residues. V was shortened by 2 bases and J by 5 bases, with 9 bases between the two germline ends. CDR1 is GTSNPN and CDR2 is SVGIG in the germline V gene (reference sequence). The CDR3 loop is CAWSYRRETQYF. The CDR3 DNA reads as TGTGCCTGGAGTTATAGGAGGGAGACCCAGTACTTC.

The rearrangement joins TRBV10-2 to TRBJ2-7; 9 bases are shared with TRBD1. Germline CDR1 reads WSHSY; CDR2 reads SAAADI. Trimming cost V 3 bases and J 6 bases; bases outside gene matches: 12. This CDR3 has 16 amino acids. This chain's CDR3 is CASSDPGTGKLGEQYF. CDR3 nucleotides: TGCGCCAGCAGTGACCCTGGGACAGGGAAGTTGGGCGAGCAGTACTTC.

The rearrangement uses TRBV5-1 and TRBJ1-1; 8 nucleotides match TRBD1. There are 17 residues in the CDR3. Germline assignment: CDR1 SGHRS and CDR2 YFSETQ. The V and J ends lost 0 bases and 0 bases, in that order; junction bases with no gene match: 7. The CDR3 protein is CASSLGGTGDMNTEAFF. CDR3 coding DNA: TGCGCCAGCAGCTTGGGGGGGACAGGAGACATGAACACTGAAGCTTTCTTT.

The CDR3: CASSPGETQYF. Written as DNA, the CDR3 is TGTGCCAGCAGTCCCGGGGAGACCCAGTACTTC. The chain employs TRBV6-5 and TRBJ2-5, with unresolved D. This CDR3 is built from 11 residues. Germline CDR1 reads MNHEY; CDR2 reads SVGAGI. V lost 5 bases, J lost 5 bases, and 6 bases lay in between.

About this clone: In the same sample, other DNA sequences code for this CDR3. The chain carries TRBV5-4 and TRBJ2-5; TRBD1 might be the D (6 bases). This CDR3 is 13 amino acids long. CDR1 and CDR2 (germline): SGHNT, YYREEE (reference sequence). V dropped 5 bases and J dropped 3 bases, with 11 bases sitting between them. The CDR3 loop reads CASSLDRKETQYF. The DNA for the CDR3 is TGTGCCAGCAGTCTTGACAGGAAAGAGACCCAGTACTTC.

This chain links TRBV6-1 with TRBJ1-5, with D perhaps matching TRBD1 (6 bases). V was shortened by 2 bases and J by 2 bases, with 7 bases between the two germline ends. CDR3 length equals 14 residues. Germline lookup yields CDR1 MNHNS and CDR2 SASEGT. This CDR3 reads CASSERTGNQPQHF. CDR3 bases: TGTGCCAGCAGTGAAAGGACAGGCAATCAGCCCCAGCATTTT.

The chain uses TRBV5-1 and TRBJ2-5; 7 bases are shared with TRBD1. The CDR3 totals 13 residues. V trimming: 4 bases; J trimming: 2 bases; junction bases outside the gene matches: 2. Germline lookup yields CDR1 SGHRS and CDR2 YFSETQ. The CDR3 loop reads CASSPQGQETQYF. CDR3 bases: TGCGCCAGCAGCCCACAGGGGCAAGAGACCCAGTACTTC.

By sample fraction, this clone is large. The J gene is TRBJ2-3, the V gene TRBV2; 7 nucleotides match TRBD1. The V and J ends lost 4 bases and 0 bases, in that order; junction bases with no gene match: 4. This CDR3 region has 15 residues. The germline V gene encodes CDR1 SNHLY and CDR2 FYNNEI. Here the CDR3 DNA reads TGTGCCAGCAGTGGGGGGACAGCCAGCACAGATACGCAGTATTTT. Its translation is CASSGGTASTDTQYF.